This record looks at one T cell receptor beta chain sequence and its context. The antigen remains unidentified. Combining a sample-barcoded 5' primer with a J-beta primer mix, a second PCR ran for roughly 7 to 11 cycles. TCRdb reanalysed the 5' RACE reads using MiXCR and keeps one entry per CDR3 protein. In the table there are 650,000 to 800,000 distinct CDR3 sequences, roughly half of which are singletons. This entry belongs to a study of blood T cells in healthy people across ages. Overall study findings and caveats: Per million T cells, TCR beta diversity dropped roughly linearly as age increased.

V was clipped by 2 bases and J by 3 bases, with 12 bases between them. The CDR3 extends over 14 amino acids. Germline loops: CDR1 SGDLS, CDR2 YYNGEE. This sequence originates from a woman older than 75 in good health. The sequenced sample consisted of blood. V is TRBV9 and J is TRBJ2-7, with D possibly matching TRBD1 (6 bases). The CDR3 loop reads CASSVGHSIYEQYF. CDR3 in DNA: TGTGCCAGCAGCGTGGGACACAGCATCTACGAGCAGTACTTC.